These T cell receptor beta chains were read from a single sample in a study of graft-versus-host responses after intestinal transplantation. What these receptors recognize is not known. Assay: immunoSEQ multiplex PCR; the TCRdb copy retains only in-frame clones and omits some. The repertoire holds tens of thousands of clones, with 90% to 95% as singletons. The sequences come from unstimulated CD8+ T cells sorted from spleen or lymph node cells, collected before intestinal transplant. These receptor sequences come from a human donor who received an intestinal transplant. Each CDR3 is given with its conserved first and last residue. The order of the fields is V gene, clone size, J gene, D gene, CDR3 DNA, CDR3 protein. A D gene is named only where the DNA matches it firmly. Some rows have no size entry. The others give once, few or many, or a class for an expanded clone.

v_gene: TRBV18; abundance: NA; j_gene: TRBJ2-4; d_gene: NA; CDR3nt: TGTGCCAGCTCGCGACAGGGAGGCAAAAACATTCAGTACTTC; CDR3aa: CASSRQGGKNIQYF
v_gene: TRBV28; abundance: NA; j_gene: TRBJ1-6; d_gene: TRBD1; CDR3nt: TGTGCCAGCAGCCCTCAACCGGGACAGGGGTCTTCACCCCTCCACTTT; CDR3aa: CASSPQPGQGSSPLHF
v_gene: TRBV27; abundance: NA; j_gene: TRBJ2-7; d_gene: NA; CDR3nt: TGTGCCAGCAGTTTATCGGGGCCCCCGGCCTCCTACGAGCAGTACTTC; CDR3aa: CASSLSGPPASYEQYF
v_gene: TRBV9; abundance: NA; j_gene: TRBJ1-1; d_gene: NA; CDR3nt: TGTGCCAGCAGCGCCTATGGACAGCGCCTAATGAACACTGAAGCTTTCTTT; CDR3aa: CASSAYGQRLMNTEAFF
v_gene: TRBV30; abundance: NA; j_gene: TRBJ1-2; d_gene: NA; CDR3nt: TGTGCCTGGAGTGTACCGCCGTGGCCCAATGGCTACACCTTC; CDR3aa: CAWSVPPWPNGYTF
v_gene: TRBV19; abundance: NA; j_gene: TRBJ2-7; d_gene: TRBD1; CDR3nt: TGTGCCAGTAGTATCGGGGGGACAGGGTTCTACGAGCAGTACTTC; CDR3aa: CASSIGGTGFYEQYF
v_gene: TRBV6-5; abundance: NA; j_gene: TRBJ2-3; d_gene: NA; CDR3nt: TGTGCCAGCAGCCAGGTCGGAGATACGCAGTATTTT; CDR3aa: CASSQVGDTQYF
v_gene: TRBV29-1; abundance: NA; j_gene: TRBJ2-5; d_gene: NA; CDR3nt: TGCAGCGCCGTAGTGTTGGAGACCCAGTACTTC; CDR3aa: CSAVVLETQYF
v_gene: TRBV28; abundance: NA; j_gene: TRBJ2-7; d_gene: TRBD1; CDR3nt: TGTGCCAGCAGTTCCCTAACCATCGGACAGGGCCGCCTTAACTACGAGCAGTACTTC; CDR3aa: CASSSLTIGQGRLNYEQYF
v_gene: TRBV7-6; abundance: once; j_gene: TRBJ1-6; d_gene: NA; CDR3nt: TGTGCCAGCAGCCAGCGGGCAGGGAGCTCCTATAATTCACCCCTCCACTTT; CDR3aa: CASSQRAGSSYNSPLHF
v_gene: TRBV29-1; abundance: once; j_gene: TRBJ2-7; d_gene: NA; CDR3nt: TGCAGCGTACGAGGGAGTTCCTACGAGCAGTACTTC; CDR3aa: CSVRGSSYEQYF
v_gene: TRBV29-1; abundance: NA; j_gene: TRBJ1-2; d_gene: NA; CDR3nt: TGCAGCGTTGAAGATAGTGCGAGGGAATTAAGCTATGGCTACACCTTC; CDR3aa: CSVEDSARELSYGYTF
v_gene: TRBV27; abundance: NA; j_gene: TRBJ1-6; d_gene: NA; CDR3nt: TGTGCCAGCAGTTTAGGGCAGGGAAATTCACCCCTCCACTTT; CDR3aa: CASSLGQGNSPLHF
v_gene: TRBV27; abundance: NA; j_gene: TRBJ2-2; d_gene: TRBD2; CDR3nt: TGTGCCAGCAGTCCCTACTTAGGACTAGCGGGAGGTATATACACCGGGGAGCTGTTTTTT; CDR3aa: CASSPYLGLAGGIYTGELFF
v_gene: TRBV6-1; abundance: NA; j_gene: TRBJ1-2; d_gene: NA; CDR3nt: TGTGCCAGCAGAGGACAGCAGACGTTCCATGGCTACACCTTC; CDR3aa: CASRGQQTFHGYTF
v_gene: TRBV6-1; abundance: NA; j_gene: TRBJ1-3; d_gene: NA; CDR3nt: TGTGCCAGCAGTGAGCTACAGATGCCCTCTGGAAACACCATATATTTT; CDR3aa: CASSELQMPSGNTIYF
v_gene: TRBV5-1; abundance: NA; j_gene: TRBJ2-1; d_gene: TRBD2; CDR3nt: TGCGCCAGCAGCTTGGATGGGCTAGCGGGAGGGCATCCGAACTACAATGAGCAGTTCTTC; CDR3aa: CASSLDGLAGGHPNYNEQFF